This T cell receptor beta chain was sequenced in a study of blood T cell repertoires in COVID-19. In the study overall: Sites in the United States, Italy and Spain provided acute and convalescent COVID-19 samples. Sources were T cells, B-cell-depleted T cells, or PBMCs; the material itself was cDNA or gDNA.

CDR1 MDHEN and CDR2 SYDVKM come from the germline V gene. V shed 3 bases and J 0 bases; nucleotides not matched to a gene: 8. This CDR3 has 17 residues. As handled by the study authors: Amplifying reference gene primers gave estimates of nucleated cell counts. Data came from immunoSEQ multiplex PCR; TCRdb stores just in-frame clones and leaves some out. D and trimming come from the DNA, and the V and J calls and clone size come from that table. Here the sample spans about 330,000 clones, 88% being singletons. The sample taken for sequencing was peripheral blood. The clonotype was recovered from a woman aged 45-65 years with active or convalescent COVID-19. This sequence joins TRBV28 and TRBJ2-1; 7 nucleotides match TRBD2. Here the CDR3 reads CASSLGGTASSYNEQFF. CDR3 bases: TGTGCCAGCAGTTTGGGGGGGACTGCGAGCTCCTACAATGAGCAGTTCTTC.